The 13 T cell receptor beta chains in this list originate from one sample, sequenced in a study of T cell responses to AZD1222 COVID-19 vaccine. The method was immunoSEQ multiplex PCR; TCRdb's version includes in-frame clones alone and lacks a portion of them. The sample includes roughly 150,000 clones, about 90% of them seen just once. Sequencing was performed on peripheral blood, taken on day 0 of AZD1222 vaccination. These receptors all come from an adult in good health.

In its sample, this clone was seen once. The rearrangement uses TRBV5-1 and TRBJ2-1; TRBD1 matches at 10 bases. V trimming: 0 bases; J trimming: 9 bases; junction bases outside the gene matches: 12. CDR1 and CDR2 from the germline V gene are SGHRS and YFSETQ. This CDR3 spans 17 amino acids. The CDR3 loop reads CASSLASLGQGEIEQFF. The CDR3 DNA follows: TGCGCCAGCAGCTTGGCTTCCTTAGGACAGGGGGAGATTGAGCAGTTCTTC. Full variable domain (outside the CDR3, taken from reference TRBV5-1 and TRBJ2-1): KAGVTQTPRYLIKTRGQQVTLSCSPISGHRSVSWYQQTPGQGLQFLFEYFSETQRNKGNFPGRFSGRQFSNSRSEMNVSTLELGDSALYLCASSLASLGQGEIEQFFGPGTRLTVL.

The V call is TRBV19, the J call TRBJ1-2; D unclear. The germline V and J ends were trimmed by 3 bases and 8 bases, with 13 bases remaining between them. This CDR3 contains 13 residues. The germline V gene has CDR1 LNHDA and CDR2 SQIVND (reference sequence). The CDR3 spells CASSIPGLGGYTF. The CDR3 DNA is TGTGCCAGTAGTATCCCTGGCCTGGGAGGCTACACCTTC. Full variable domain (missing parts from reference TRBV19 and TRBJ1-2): DGGITQSPKYLFRKEGQNVTLSCEQNLNHDAMYWYRQDPGQGLRLIYYSQIVNDFQKGDIAEGYSVSREKKESFPLTVTSAQKNPTAFYLCASSIPGLGGYTFGSGTRLTVV.

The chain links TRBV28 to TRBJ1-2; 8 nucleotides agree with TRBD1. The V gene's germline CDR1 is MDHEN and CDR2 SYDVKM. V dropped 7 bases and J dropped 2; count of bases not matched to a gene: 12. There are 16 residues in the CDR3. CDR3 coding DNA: TGTGCCAGCACCGGGACAGGACCCATTCACAACTATGGCTACACCTTC. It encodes CASTGTGPIHNYGYTF.

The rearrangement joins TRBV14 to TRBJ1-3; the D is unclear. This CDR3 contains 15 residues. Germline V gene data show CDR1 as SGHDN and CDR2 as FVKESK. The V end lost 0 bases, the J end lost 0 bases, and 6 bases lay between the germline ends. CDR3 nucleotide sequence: TGTGCCAGCAGCCAAGAACAATTCTCTGGAAACACCATATATTTT. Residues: CASSQEQFSGNTIYF.

CDR3 region: CASSVTGSYNSPLHF. The CDR3, as DNA: TGTGCCAGCAGCGTGACAGGTTCCTATAATTCACCCCTCCACTTT. The chain combines TRBV5-8 with TRBJ1-6; D is possibly TRBD1 (6 bases). The V and J ends lost 4 bases and 1 base respectively, with 9 bases between them. Germline V gene sequence: CDR1 SGHTS, CDR2 YDEGEE. There are 15 residues in the CDR3.

The DNA of the CDR3 is TGTGCCAGCAGCCAAGATTTGGGACAGGGGAACGGCTACACCTTC. Amino acids: CASSQDLGQGNGYTF. This chain connects TRBV3-1 (or the pseudogene TRBV3-2) to TRBJ1-2; 10 bases line up with TRBD1. Germline trimming cut 0 bases from V and 8 bases from J; bases unmatched to any gene: 6. The CDR3 is made up of 15 amino acids. Germline CDR1 LGHDT, CDR2 YNNKEL (reference sequence).

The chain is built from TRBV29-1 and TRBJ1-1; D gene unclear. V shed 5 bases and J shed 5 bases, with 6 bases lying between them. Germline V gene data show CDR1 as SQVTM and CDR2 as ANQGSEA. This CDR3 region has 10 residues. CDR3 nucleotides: TGCAGCGTTTACTCGACTGAAGCTTTCTTT. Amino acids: CSVYSTEAFF. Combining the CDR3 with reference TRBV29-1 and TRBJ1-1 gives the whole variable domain SAVISQKPSRDICQRGTSLTIQCQVDSQVTMMFWYRQQPGQSLTLIATANQGSEATYESGFVIDKFPISRPNLTFSTLTVSNMSPEDSSIYLCSVYSTEAFFGQGTRLTVV.

CDR3 in amino acids: CAIRTGGSYGYTF. Here the CDR3 DNA reads TGTGCCATCCGGACAGGGGGCAGCTATGGCTACACCTTC. The chain joins TRBV2 to TRBJ1-2, with 11 nucleotides matching TRBD1. V shed 10 bases and J 4 bases; nucleotides not matched to a gene: 5. Looked up from germline, CDR1 is SNHLY and CDR2 is FYNNEI. CDR3 length: 13 residues.

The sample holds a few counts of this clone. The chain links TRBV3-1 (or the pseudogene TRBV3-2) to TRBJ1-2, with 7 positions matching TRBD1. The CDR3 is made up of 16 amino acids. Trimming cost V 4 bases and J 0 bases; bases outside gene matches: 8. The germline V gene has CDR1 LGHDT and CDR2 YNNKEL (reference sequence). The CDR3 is CASSPSTGRSNYGYTF. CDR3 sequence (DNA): TGTGCCAGCAGCCCCTCGACAGGGCGATCTAACTATGGCTACACCTTC.

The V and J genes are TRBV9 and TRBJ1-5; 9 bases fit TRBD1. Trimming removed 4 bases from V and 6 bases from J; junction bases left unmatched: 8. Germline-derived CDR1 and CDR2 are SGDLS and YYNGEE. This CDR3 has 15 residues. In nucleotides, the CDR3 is TGTGCCAGCAGCTCGTCCGGGACAGGGTTTCAGCCCCAGCATTTT. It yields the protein CASSSSGTGFQPQHF.

Written as DNA, the CDR3 is TGTGCTAGTGGTTTGACTCGCGGACTAGCGGGAGTTCGAGAGACCCAGTACTTC. Its translation is CASGLTRGLAGVRETQYF. The chain joins TRBV12-5 to TRBJ2-5, with 13 bases aligning to TRBD2. This CDR3 contains 18 residues. CDR1 is LGHNT and CDR2 is FRNRAP in the germline V gene. J gave up 4 bases and V 2 bases, and 10 bases lay outside the gene matches.

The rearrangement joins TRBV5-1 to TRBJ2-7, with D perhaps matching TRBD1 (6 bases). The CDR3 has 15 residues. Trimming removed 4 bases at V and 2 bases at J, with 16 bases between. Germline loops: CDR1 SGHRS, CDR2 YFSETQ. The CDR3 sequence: CASSETGLSPYEQYF. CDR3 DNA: TGCGCCAGCAGCGAAACAGGGTTGAGCCCCTACGAGCAGTACTTC.

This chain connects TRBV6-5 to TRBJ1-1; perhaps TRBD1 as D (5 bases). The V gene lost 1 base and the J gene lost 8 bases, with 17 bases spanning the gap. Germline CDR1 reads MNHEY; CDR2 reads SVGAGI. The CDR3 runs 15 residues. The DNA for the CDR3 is TGTGCCAGCAGTTACTTGGGGCAGCAGAAATACGAAGCTTTCTTT. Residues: CASSYLGQQKYEAFF.